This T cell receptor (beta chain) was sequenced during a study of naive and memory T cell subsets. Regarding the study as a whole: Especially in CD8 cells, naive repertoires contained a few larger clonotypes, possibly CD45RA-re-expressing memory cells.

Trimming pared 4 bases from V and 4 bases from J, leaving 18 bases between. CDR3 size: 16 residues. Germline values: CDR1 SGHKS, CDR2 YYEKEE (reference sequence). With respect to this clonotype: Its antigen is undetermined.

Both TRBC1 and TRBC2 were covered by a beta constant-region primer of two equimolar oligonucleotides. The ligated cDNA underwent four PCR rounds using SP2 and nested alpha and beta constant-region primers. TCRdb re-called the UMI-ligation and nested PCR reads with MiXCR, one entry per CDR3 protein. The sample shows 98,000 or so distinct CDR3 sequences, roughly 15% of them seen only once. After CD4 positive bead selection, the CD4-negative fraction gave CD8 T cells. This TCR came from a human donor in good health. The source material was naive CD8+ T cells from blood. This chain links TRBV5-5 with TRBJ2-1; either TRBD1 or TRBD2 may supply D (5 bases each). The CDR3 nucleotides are TGTGCCAGCAGCCCTAGGGGAGAGAGACCGTACAATGAGCAGTTCTTC. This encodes CASSPRGERPYNEQFF.